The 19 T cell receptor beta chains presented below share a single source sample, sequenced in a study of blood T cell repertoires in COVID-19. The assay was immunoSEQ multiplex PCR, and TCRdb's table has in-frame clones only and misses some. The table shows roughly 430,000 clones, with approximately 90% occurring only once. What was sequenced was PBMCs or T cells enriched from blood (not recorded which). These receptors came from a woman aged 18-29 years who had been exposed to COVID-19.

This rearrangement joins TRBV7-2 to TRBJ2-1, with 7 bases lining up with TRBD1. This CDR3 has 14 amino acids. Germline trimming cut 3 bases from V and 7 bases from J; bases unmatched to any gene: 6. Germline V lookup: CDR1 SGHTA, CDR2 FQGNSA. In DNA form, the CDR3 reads TGTGCCAGCAGCTTCCGAACAGGGGCGAATGAGCAGTTCTTC. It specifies CASSFRTGANEQFF.

The DNA for the CDR3 is TGTGCCAGCAGCCAAGGGACTAGCGGGGGGAATACGAACACCGGGGAGCTGTTTTTT. Amino acid sequence: CASSQGTSGGNTNTGELFF. The chain is built from TRBV3-1 (or the pseudogene TRBV3-2) and TRBJ2-2, with 14 bases fitting TRBD2. From germline, CDR1 is LGHDT and CDR2 YNNKEL (reference sequence). This CDR3 has 19 amino acids. V dropped 1 base and J dropped 0; count of bases not matched to a gene: 4.

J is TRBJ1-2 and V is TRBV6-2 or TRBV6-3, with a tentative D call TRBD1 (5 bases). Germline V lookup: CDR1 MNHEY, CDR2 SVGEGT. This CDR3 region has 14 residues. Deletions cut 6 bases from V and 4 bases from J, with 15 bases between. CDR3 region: CASSIRQPAYGYTF. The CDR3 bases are TGTGCCAGCAGCATTAGACAGCCTGCCTATGGCTACACCTTC.

DNA for the CDR3: TGTGCCAGTCGGAATTCGGGGGGGCTGAATGAAAAACTGTTTTTT. This encodes CASRNSGGLNEKLFF. The rearrangement uses TRBV27 and TRBJ1-4; tentative D call: TRBD1 (6 bases). V dropped 9 bases and J dropped 5 bases, with 19 bases sitting between them. Germline-derived CDR1 and CDR2 are MNHEY and SMNVEV (reference sequence). The CDR3 covers 15 residues.

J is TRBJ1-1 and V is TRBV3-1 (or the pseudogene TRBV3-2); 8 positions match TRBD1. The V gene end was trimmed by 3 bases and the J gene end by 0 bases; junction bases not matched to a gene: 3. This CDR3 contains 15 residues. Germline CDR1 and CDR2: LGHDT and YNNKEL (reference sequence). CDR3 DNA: TGTGCCAGCAGCCAGACAGGGGCCCTGAACACTGAAGCTTTCTTT. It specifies CASSQTGALNTEAFF.

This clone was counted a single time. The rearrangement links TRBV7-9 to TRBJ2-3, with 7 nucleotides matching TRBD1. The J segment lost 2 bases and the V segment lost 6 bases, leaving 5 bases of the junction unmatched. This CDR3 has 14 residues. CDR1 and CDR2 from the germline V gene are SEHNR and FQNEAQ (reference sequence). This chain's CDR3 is CASRTGVNTDTQYF. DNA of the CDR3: TGTGCCAGCAGAACAGGGGTCAACACAGATACGCAGTATTTT.

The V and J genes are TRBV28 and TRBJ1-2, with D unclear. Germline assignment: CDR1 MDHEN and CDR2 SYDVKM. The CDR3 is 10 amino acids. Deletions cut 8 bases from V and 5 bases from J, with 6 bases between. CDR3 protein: CASGSYGYTF. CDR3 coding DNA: TGTGCCAGCGGGAGTTATGGCTACACCTTC.

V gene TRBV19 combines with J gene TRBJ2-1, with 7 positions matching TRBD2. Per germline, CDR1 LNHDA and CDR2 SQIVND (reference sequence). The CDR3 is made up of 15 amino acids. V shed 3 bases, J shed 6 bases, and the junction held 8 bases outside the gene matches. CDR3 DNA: TGTGCCAGTAGTATCCTAGCGGTAAATTCCAATGAGCAGTTCTTC. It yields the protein CASSILAVNSNEQFF. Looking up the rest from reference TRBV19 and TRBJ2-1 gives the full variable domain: DGGITQSPKYLFRKEGQNVTLSCEQNLNHDAMYWYRQDPGQGLRLIYYSQIVNDFQKGDIAEGYSVSREKKESFPLTVTSAQKNPTAFYLCASSILAVNSNEQFFGPGTRLTVL.

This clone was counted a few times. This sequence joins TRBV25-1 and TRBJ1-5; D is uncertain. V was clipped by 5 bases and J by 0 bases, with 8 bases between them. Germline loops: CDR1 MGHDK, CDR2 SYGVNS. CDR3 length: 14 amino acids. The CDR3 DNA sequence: TGTGCCAGCAGTTACGGGAGTAGCAATCAGCCCCAGCATTTT. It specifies CASSYGSSNQPQHF. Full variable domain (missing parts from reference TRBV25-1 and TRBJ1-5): EADIYQTPRYLVIGTGKKITLECSQTMGHDKMYWYQQDPGMELHLIHYSYGVNSTEKGDLSSESTVSRIRTEHFPLTLESARPSHTSQYLCASSYGSSNQPQHFGDGTRLSIL.

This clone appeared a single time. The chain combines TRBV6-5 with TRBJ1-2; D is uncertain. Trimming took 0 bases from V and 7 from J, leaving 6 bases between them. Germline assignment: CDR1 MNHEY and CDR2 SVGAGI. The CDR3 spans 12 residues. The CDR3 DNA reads TGTGCCAGCAGTTACTCGAGGTCTGGCTACACCTTC. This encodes CASSYSRSGYTF.

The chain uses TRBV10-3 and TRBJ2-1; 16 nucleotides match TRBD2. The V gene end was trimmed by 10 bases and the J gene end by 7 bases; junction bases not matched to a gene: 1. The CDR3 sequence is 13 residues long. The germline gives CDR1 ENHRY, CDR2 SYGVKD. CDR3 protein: CATGLAGGNEQFF. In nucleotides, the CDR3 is TGTGCCACGGGACTAGCGGGAGGGAATGAGCAGTTCTTC.

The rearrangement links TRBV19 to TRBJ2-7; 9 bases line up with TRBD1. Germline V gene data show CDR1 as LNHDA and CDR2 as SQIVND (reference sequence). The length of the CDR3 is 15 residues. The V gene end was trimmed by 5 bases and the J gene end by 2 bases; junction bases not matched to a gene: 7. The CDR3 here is CASSVGTGPTYEQYF. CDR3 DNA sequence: TGTGCCAGTAGTGTAGGGACAGGGCCTACCTACGAGCAGTACTTC. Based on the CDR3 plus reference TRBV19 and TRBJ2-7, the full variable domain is DGGITQSPKYLFRKEGQNVTLSCEQNLNHDAMYWYRQDPGQGLRLIYYSQIVNDFQKGDIAEGYSVSREKKESFPLTVTSAQKNPTAFYLCASSVGTGPTYEQYFGPGTRLTVT.

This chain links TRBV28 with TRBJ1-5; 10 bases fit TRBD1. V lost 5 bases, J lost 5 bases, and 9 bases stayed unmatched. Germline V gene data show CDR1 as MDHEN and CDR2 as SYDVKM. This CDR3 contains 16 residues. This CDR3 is CASSPTGQGFYQPQHF. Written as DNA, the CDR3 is TGTGCCAGCAGTCCGACGGGACAGGGGTTCTATCAGCCCCAGCATTTT.

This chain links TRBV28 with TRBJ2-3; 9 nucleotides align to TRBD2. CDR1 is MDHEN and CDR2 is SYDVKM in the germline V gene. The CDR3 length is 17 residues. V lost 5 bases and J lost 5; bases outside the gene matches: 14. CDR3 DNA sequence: TGTGCCAGCAGTCGGGTAGCGGGGGCCGGGGAGGGAGATACGCAGTATTTT. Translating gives CASSRVAGAGEGDTQYF.

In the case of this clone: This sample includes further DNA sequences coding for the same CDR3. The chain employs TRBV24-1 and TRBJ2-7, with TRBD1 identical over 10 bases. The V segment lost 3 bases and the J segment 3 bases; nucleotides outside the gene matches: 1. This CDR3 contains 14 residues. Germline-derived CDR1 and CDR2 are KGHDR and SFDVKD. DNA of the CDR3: TGTGCCACCAGTGATGGGGACAGGGGCTACGAGCAGTACTTC. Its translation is CATSDGDRGYEQYF.

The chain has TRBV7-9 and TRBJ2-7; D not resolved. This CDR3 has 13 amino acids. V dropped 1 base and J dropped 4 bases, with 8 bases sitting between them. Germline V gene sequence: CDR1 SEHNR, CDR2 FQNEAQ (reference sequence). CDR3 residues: CASSLETGYEQYF. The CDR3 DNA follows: TGTGCCAGCAGCTTAGAAACTGGTTACGAGCAGTACTTC.

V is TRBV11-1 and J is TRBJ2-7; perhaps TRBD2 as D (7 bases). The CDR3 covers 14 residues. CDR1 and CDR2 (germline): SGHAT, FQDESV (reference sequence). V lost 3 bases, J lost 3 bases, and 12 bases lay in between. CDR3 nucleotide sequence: TGTGCCAGCAGCTTTGGGGGGGCCAACTACGAGCAGTACTTC. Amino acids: CASSFGGANYEQYF.

CDR3 in amino acids: CAWSSPLNTEAFF. The CDR3 nucleotides read TGTGCCTGGAGTAGCCCACTGAACACTGAAGCTTTCTTT. This rearrangement joins TRBV30 to TRBJ1-1; D gene unclear. Germline assignment: CDR1 GTSNPN and CDR2 SVGIG (reference sequence). This CDR3 comprises 13 residues. V gave up 2 bases and J gave up 0 bases, with 7 bases separating them.

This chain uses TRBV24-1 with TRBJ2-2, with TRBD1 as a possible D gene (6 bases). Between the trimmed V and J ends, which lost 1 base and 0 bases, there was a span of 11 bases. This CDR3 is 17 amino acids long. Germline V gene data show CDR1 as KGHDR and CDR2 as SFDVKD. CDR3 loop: CATSDFRRQANTGELFF. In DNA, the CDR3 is TGTGCCACCAGTGATTTTCGGCGACAGGCGAACACCGGGGAGCTGTTTTTT.